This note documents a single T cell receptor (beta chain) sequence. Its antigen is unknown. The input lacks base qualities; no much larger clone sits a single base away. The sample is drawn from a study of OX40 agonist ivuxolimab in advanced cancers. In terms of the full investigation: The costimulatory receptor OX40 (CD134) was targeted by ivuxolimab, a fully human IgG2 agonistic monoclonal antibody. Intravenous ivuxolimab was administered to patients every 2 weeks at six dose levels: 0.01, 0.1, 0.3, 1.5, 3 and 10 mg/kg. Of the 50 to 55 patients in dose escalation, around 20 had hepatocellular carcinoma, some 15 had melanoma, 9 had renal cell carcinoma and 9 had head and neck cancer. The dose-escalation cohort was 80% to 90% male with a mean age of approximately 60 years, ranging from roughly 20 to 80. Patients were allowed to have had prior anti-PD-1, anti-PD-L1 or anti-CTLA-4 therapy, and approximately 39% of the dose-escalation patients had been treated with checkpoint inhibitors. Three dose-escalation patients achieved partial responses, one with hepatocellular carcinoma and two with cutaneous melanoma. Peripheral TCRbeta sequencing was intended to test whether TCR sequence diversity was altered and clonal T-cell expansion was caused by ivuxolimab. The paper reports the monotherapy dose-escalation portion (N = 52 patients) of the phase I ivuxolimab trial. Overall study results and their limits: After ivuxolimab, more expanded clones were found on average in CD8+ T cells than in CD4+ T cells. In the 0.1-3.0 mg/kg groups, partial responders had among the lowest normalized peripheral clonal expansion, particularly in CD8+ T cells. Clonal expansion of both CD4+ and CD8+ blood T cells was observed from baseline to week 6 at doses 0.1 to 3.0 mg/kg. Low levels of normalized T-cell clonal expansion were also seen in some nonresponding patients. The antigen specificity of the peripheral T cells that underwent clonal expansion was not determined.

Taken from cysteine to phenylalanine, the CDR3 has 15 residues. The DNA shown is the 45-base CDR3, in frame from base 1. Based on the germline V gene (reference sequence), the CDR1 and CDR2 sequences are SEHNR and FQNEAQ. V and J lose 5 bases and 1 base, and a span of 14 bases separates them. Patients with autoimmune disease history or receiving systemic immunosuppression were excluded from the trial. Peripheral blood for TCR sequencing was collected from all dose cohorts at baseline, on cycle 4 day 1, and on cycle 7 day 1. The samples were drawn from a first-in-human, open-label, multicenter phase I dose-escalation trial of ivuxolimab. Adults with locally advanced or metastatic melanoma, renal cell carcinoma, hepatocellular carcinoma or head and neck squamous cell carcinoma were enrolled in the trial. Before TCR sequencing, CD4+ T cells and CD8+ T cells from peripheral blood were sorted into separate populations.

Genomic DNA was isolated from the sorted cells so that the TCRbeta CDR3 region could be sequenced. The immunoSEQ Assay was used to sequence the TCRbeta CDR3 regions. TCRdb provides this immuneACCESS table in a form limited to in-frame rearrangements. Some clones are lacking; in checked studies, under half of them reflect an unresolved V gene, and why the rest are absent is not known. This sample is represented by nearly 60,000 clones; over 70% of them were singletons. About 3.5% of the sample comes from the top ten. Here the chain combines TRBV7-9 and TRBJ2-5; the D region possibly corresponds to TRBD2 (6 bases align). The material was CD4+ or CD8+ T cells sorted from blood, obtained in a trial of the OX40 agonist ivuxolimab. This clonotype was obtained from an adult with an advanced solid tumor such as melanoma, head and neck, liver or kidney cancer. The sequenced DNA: TGTGCCAGCAGCCTACCGCACGGGGGCCAAGAGACCCAGTACTTC. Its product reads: CASSLPHGGQETQYF.